This TCR beta chain was recorded in a study of cytomegalovirus exposure and HLA in healthy donors. Both 60 Vbeta primers and 13 Jbeta primers went into the PCR. Repertoires were generated with immunoSEQ multiplex PCR, while TCRdb's copy carries only in-frame clones and drops some. Its listing shows around 140,000 clones. Per the germline V gene, CDR1 is SEHNR and CDR2 is FQNEAQ (reference sequence). Losses at the gene ends were 5 bases for V and 7 bases for J; bases not matched to a gene: 6. The CDR3 extends over 13 amino acids. Donors consisted of healthy bone marrow donors. This rearrangement joins TRBV7-9 to TRBJ1-1, with 8 positions matching TRBD1. The clonotype originates from a woman aged 40 to 50 in good health and CMV-seronegative. Sample: PBMCs. CDR3 region: CASSPQGALEAFF. The CDR3 DNA reads as TGTGCCAGCAGCCCCCAGGGGGCTCTTGAAGCTTTCTTT.